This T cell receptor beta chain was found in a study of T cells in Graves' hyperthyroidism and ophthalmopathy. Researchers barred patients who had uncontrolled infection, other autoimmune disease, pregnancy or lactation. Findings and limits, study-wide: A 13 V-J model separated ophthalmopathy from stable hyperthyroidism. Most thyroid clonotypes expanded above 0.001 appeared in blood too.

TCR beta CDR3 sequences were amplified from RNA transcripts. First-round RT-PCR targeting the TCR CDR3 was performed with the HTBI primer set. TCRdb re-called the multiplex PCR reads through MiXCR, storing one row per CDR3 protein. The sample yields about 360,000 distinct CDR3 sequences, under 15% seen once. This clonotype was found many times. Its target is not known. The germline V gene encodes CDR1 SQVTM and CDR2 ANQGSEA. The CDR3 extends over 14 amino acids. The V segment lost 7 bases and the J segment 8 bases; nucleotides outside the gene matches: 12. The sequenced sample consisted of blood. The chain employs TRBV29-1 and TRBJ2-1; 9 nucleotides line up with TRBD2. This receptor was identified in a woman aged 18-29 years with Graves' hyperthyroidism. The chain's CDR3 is CSANGGRALDEQFF. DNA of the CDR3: TGCAGCGCAAATGGCGGGAGGGCTTTAGATGAGCAGTTCTTC.